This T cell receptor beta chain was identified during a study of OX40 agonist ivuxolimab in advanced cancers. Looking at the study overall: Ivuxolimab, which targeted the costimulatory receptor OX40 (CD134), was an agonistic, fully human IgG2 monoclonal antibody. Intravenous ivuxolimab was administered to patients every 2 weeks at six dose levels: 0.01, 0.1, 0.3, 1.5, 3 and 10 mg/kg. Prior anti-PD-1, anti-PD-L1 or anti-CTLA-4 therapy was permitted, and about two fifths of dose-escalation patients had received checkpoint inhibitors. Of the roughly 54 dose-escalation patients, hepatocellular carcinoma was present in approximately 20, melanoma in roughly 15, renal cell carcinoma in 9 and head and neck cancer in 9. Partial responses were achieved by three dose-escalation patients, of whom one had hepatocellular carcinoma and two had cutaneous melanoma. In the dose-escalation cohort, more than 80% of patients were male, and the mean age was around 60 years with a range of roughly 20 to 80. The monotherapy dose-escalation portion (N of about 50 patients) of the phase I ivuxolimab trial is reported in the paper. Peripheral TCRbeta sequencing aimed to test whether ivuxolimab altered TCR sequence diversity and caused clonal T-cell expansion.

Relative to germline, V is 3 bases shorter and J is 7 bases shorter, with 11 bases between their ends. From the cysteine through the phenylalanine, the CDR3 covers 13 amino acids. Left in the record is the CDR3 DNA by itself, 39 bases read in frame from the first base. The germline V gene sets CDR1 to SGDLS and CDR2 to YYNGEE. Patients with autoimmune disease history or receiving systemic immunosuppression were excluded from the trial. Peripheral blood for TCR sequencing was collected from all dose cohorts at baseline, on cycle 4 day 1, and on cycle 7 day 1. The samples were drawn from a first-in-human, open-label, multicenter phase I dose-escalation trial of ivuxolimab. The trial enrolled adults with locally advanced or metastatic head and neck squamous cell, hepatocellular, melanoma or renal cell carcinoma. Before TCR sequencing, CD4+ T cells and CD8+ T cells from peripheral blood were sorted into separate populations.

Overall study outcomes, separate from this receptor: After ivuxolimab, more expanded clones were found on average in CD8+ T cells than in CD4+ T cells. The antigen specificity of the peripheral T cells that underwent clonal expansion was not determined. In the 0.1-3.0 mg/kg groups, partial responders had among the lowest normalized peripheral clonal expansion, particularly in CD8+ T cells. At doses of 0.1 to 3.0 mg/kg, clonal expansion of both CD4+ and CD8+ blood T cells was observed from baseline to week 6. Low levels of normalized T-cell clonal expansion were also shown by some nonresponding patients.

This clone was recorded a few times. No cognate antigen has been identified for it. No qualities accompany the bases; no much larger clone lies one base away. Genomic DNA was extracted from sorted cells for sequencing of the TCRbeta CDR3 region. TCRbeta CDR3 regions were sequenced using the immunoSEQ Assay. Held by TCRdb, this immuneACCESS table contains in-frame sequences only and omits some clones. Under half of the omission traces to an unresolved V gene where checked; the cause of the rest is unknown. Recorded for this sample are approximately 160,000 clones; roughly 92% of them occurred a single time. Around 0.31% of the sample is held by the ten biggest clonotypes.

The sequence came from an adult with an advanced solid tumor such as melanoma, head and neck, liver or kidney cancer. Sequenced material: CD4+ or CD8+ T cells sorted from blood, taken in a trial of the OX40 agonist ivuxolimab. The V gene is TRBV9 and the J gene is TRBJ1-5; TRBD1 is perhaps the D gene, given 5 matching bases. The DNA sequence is TGTGCCAGCAGCGCCGGGACGACACAGCCCCAGCATTTT. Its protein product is CASSAGTTQPQHF.